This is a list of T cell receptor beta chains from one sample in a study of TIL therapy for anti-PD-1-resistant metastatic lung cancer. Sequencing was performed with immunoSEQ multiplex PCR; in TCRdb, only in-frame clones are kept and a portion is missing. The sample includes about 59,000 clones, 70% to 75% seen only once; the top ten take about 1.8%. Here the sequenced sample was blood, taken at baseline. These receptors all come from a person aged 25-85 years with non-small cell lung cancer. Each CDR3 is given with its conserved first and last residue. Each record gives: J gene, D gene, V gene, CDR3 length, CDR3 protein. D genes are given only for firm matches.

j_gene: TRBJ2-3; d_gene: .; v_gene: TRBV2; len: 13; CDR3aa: CAEGNIHTDTQYF
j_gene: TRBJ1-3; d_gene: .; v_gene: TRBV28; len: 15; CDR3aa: CASSLKGGGARTIYF
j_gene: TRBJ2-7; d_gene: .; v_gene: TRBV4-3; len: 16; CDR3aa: CASSPSSGGTVYEQYF
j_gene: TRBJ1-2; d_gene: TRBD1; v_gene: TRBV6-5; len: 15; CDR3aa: CASSYDRAGNYGYTF
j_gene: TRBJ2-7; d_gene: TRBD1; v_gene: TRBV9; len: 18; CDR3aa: CASSVAAGGRQGSYEQYF
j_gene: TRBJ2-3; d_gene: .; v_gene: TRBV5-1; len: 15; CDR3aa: CASSLRTDSTDTQYF
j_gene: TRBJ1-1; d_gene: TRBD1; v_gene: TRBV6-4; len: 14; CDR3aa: CASSQDRMNTEAFF
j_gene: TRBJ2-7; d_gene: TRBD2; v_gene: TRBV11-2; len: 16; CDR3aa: CASSPQAGPFSYEQYF
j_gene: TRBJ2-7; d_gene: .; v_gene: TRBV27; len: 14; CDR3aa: CASSSPKSPHEQYF
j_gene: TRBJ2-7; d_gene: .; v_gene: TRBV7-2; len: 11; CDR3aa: CASSENYEQYF
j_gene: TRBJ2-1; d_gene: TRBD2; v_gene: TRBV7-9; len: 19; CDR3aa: CASSPTPGLAGGSYNEQFF
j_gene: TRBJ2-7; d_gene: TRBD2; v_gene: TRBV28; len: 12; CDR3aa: CEASGNSYEQYF
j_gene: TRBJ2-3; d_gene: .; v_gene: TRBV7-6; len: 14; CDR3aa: CASSVGLQADTQYF
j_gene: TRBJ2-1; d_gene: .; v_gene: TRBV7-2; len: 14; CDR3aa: CASSGDRVYNEQFF
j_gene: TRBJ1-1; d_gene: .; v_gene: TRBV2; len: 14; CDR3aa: CASRTDAMNTEAFF
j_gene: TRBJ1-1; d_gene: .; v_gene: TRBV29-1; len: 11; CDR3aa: CSVEGATEAFF
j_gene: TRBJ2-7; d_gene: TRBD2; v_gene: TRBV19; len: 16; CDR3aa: CASSVLAGGFSYEQYF
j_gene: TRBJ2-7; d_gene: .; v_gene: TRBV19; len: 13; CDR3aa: CASSRDIPYEQYF
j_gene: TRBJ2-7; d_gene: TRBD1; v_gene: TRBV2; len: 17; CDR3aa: CASSDAPGTGSSYEQYF
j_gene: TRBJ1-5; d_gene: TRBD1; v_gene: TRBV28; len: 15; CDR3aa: CASSYSRGLAQPQHF
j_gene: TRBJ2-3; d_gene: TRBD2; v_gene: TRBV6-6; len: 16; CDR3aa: CASKTAGGAGTDTQYF
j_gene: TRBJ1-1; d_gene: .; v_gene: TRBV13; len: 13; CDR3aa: CASSWVMNTEAFF
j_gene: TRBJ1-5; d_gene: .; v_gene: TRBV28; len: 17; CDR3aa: CASSIRWGALGNQPQHF
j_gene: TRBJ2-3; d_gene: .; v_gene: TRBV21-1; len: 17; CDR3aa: CASSKRLIAGGTDTQYF
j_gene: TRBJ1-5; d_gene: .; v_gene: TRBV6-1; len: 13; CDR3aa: CASSGEFNQPQHF
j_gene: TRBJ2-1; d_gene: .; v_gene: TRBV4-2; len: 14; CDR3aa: CASSQGEVVSEQFF
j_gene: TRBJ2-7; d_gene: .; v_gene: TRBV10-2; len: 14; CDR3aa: CASQAGHSSYEQYF
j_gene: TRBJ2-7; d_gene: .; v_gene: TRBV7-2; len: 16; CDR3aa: CASSPRGGRSSYEQYF
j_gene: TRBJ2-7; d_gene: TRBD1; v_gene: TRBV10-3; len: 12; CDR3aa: CASRDREYEQYF
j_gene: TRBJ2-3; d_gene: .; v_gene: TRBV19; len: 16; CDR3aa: CASSDEQTRGTDTQYF
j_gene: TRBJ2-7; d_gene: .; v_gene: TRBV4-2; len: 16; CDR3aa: CASSQRQEGGAYEQYF
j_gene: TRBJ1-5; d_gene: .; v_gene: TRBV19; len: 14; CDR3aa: CASSIQATNQPQHF
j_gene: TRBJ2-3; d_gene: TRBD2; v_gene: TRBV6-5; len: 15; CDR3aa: CASSYTAGGADTQYF
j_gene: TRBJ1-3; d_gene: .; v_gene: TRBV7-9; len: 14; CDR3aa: CASSLGHLGNTIYF
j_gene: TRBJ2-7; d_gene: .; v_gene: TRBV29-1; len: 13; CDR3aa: CSVLGTFAYEQYF
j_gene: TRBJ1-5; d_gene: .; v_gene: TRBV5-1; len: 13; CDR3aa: CASSLEGGQPQHF
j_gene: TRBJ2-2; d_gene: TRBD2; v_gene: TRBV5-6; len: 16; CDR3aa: CASSSLGGRAGGELFF